This T cell receptor beta chain was sequenced during a study of regulatory T cells in long-lasting Graves disease. To note about this clonotype: The antigen is undetermined. At one of its ends the junction is not consistent with the germline gene, which may arise from a read error.

General study results and limits: Graves' patients with persistent disease showed TCR diversity lower than patients newly diagnosed. Persistent disease showed a preference for TRBV28, TRBJ1-2 and TRBJ2-5.

The CDR3 is 14 amino acids. The germline V gene has CDR1 SGHTA and CDR2 FQGNSA. Library construction for TCR beta used iRepertoire HTBI primers and Arm-PCR of CDR3 regions. TCRdb processed the multiplex PCR reads anew with MiXCR; each CDR3 protein has one entry. The table shows roughly 500,000 distinct CDR3 sequences, with less than 15% occurring only once. Time point reported: newly diagnosed GD, antithyroid drugs for less than 3 months. TCR sequences were obtained from RNA taken from PBMCs. In each case, Graves' disease was diagnosed per American Thyroid Association guidelines. The same data also contributed to another study, on T cells in Graves' hyperthyroidism and ophthalmopathy. From that paper: A first-round RT-PCR of the TCR CDR3 used the HTBI primer set.

This chain links TRBV7-2 with TRBJ2-3; TRBD1 might be the D (6 bases). Material: peripheral blood mononuclear cells (PBMCs), obtained at new diagnosis, from a patient treated with antithyroid drugs. This TCR was sampled from a man aged 25 to 40 with Graves disease. The CDR3 DNA reads TGTGCCAGCAGCTTGGCCGGGCGCACAGGGTTAAGGAATTTT. Translation gives CASSLAGRTGLRNF.